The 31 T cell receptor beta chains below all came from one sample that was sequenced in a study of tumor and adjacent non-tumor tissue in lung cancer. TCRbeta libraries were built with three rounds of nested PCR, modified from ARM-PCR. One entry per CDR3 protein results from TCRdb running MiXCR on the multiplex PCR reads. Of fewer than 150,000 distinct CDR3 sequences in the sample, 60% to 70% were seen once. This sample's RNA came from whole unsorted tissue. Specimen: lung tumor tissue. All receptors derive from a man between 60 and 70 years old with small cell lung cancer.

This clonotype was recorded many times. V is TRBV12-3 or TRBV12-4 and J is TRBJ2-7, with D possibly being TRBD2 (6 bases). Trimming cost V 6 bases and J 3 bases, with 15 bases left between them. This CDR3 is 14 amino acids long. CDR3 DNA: TGTGCCAGCAGGTACGGCGGGGATCTCTACGAGCAGTACTTC. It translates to CASRYGGDLYEQYF.

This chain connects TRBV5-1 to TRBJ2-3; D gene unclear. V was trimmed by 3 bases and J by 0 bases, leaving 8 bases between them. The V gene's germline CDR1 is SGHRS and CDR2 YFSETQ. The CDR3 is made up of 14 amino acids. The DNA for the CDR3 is TGCGCCAGCAGCTCGACCGATAGCACAGATACGCAGTATTTT. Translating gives CASSSTDSTDTQYF.

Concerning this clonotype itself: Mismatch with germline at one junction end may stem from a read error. The CDR3 DNA follows: TGTGCCAACTCACCAAGGATAGGCGAGGGGGCCACTGAAGCTTTCTTT. It specifies CANSPRIGEGATEAFF. This chain connects TRBV18 to TRBJ1-1; 7 bases agree with TRBD1. The CDR3 is made up of 16 amino acids. Germline V gene sequence: CDR1 KGHSH, CDR2 LQKENI.

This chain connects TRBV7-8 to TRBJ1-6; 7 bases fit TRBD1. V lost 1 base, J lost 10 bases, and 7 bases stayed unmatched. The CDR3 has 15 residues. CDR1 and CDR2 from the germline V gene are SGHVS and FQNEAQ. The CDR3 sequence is CASSLEERGPSPLHF. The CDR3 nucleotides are TGTGCCAGCAGCTTAGAAGAGAGGGGGCCCTCACCCCTCCACTTT.

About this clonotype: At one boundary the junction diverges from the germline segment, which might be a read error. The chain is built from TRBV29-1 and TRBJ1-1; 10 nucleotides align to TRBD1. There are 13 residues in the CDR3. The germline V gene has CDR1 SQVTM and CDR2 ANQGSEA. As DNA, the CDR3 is TGCAGCGTTCGACAGGGGGCGAATACTGTAGCTTTCTTT. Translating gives CSVRQGANTVAFF.

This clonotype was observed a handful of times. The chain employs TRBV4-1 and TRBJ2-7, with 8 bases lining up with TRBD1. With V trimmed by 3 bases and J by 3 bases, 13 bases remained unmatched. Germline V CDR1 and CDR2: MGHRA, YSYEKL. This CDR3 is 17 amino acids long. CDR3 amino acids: CASSHALGTGWNYEQYF. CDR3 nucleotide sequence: TGCGCCAGCAGCCACGCGTTGGGGACAGGCTGGAACTACGAGCAGTACTTC.

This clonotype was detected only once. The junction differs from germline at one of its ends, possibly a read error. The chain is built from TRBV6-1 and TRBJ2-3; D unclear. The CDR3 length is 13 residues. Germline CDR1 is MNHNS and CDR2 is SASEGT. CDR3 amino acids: CASSTYYTNTQYF. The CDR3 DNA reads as TGTGCCAGCAGTACCTACTACACAAATACGCAGTATTTT.

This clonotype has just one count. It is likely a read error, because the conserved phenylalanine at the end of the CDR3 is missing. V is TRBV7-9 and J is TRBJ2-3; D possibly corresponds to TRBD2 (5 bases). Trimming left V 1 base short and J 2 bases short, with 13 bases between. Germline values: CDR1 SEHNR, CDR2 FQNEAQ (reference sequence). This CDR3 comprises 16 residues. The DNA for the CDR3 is TGTGCCAGCAGCTTAGATTTCGGACTTCACACAGATACGCAGTATCTT. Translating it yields CASSLDFGLHTDTQYL.

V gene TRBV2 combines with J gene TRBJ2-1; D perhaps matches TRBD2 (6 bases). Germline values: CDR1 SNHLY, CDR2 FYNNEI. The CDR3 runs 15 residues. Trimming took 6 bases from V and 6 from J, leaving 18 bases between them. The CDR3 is CASRTIGSRVNEQFF. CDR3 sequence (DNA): TGTGCCAGCAGGACTATCGGGAGTCGTGTCAATGAGCAGTTCTTC.

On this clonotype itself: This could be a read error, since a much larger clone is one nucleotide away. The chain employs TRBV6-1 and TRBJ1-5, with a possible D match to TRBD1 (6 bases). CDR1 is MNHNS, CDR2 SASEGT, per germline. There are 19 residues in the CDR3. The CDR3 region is CASSEPWGGGGASNRPQHF. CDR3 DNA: TGTGCCAGCAGTGAACCGTGGGGGGGTGGGGGCGCGAGCAATCGGCCCCAGCATTTT.

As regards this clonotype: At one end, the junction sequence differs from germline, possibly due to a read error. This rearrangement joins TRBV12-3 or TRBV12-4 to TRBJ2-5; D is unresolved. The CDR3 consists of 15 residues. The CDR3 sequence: CASCFGRVVGETQYF. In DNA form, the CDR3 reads TGTGCCAGCTGTTTCGGTCGCGTAGTCGGGGAGACCCAGTACTTC.

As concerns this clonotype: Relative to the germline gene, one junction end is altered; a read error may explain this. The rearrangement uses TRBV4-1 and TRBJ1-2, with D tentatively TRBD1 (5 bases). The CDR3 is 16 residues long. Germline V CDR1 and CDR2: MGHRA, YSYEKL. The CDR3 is CASCQVRGDHNYGYTF. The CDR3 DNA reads TGCGCCAGCTGCCAAGTTCGCGGGGACCATAACTATGGCTACACCTTC.

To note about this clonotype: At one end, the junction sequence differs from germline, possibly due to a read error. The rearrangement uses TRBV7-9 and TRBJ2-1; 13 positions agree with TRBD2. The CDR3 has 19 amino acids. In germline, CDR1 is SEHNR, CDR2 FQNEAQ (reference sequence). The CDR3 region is CAISSSGTSGTFSYNEQFF. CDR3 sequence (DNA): TGTGCCATCAGCTCCTCCGGGACTAGCGGGACCTTCTCCTACAATGAGCAGTTCTTC.

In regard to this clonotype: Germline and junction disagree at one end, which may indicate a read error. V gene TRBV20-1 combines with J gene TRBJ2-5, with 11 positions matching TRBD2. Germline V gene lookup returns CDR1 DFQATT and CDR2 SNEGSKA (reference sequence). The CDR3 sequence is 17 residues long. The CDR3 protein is CSARQLAGEAGRETRYF. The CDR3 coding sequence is TGCAGTGCTAGACAACTAGCGGGAGAAGCGGGTAGAGAGACCCGGTACTTC.

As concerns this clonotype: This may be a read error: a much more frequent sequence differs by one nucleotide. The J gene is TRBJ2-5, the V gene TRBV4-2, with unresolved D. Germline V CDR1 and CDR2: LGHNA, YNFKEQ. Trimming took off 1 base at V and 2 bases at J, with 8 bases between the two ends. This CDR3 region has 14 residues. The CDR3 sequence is CASSQGSGQETQYF. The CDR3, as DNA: TGTGCCAGCAGCCAAGGGTCGGGTCAAGAGACCCAGTACTTC.

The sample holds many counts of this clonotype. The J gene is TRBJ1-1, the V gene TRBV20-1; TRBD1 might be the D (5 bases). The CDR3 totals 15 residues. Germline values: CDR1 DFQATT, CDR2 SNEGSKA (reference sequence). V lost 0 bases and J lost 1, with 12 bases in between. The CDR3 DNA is TGCAGTGCTAGAGACGGACGGGGGAAGAACACTGAAGCTTTCTTT. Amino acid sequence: CSARDGRGKNTEAFF.

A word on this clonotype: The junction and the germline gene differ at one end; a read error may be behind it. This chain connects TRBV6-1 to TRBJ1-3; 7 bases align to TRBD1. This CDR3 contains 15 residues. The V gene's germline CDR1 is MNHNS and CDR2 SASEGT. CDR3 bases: TGTGCCGGCAGGGGGGGCAGGATCTTTGAAAACACCATATATTTT. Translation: CAGRGGRIFENTIYF.

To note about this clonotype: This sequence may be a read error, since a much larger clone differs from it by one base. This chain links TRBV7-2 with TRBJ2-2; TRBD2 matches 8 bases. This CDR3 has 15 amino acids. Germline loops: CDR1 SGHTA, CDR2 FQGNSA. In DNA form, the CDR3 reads TGTGTCAGCAGCTTAGTTGCGGGAGGAACCGGGGAGCTGTTTTTT. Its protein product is CVSSLVAGGTGELFF.

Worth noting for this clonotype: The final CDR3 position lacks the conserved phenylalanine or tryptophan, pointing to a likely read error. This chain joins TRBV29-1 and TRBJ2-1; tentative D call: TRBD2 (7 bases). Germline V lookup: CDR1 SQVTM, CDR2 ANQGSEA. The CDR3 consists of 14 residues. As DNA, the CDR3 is TGCAGTGTTGAACGGGGGGCGGACTACAATGAGCAGTTCTTA. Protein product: CSVERGADYNEQFL.

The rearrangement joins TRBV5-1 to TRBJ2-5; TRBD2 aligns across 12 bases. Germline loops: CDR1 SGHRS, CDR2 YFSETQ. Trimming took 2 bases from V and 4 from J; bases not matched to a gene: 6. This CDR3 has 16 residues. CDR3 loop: CASSFVPGLAGETQYF. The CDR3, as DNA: TGCGCCAGCAGCTTCGTACCGGGACTAGCGGGAGAGACCCAGTACTTC. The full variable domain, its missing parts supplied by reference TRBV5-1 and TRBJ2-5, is KAGVTQTPRYLIKTRGQQVTLSCSPISGHRSVSWYQQTPGQGLQFLFEYFSETQRNKGNFPGRFSGRQFSNSRSEMNVSTLELGDSALYLCASSFVPGLAGETQYFGPGTRLLVL.

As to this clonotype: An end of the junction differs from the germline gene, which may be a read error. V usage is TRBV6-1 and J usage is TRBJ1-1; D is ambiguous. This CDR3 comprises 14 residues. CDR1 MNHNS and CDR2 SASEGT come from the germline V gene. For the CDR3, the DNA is TGTGCCAGCAGTGTTCAAAGGATGAACGCTGAAGCTTTCTTT. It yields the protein CASSVQRMNAEAFF.

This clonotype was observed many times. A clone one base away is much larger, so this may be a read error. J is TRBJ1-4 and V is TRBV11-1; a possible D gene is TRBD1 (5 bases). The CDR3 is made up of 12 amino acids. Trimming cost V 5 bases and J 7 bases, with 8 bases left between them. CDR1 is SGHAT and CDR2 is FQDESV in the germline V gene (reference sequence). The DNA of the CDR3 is TGTGCCAGCAGCCAGACAGCTGAAAAACTGTTTTTT. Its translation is CASSQTAEKLFF.

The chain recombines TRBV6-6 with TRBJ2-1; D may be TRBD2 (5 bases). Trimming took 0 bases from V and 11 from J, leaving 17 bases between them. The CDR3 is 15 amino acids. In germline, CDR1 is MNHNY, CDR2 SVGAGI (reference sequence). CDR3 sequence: CASSYSGGSRSKQFF. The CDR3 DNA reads TGTGCCAGCAGTTACTCGGGTGGGAGTCGGAGTAAGCAGTTCTTC.

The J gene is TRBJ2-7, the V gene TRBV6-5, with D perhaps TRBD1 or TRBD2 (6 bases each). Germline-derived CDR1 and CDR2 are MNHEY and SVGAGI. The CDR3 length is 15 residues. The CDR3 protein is CDNRGGLAPGYEQYV. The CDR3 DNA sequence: TGTGACAACAGAGGGGGGCTAGCGCCAGGCTACGAGCAGTACGTC.

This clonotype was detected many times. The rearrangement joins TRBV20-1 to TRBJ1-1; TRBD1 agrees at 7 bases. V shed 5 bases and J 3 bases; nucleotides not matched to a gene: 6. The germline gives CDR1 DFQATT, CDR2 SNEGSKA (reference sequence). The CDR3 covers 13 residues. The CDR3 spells CSAPGTVDTEAFF. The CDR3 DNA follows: TGCAGTGCTCCCGGGACAGTAGACACTGAAGCTTTCTTT.

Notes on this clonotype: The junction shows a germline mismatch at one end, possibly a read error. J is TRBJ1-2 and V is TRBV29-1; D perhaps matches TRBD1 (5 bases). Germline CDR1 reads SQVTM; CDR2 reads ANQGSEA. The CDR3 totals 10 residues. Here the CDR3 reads CNVVRGLVYF. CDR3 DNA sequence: TGCAACGTTGTTAGGGGCTTGGTCTACTTC.

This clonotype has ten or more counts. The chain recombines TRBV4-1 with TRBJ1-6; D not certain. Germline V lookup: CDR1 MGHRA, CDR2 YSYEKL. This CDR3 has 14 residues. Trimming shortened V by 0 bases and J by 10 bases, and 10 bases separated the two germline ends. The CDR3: CASSQERGGSPLHF. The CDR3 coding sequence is TGCGCCAGCAGCCAAGAACGGGGTGGGTCACCCCTCCACTTT.

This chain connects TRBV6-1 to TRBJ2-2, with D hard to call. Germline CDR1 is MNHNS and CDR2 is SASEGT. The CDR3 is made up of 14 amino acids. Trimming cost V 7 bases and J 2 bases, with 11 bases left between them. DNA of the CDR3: TGTGCCAGCATAGGGCGGTTCAACACCGGGGAGCTGTTTTTT. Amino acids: CASIGRFNTGELFF.

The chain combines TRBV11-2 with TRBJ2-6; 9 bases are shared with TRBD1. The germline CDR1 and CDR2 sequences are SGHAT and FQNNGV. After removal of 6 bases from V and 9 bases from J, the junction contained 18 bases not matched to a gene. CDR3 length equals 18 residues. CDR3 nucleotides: TGTGCCAGCAGTGTACCGGGACAGGGTCTGTCTGGGAACAACGTCCTGACTTTC. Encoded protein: CASSVPGQGLSGNNVLTF.

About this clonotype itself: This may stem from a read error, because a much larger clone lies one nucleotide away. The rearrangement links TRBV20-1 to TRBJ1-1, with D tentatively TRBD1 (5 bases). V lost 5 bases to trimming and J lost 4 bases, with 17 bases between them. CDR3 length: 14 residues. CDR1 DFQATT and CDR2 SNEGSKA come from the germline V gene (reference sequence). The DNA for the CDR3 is TGCAGTGCTGGAGGGGTCGCATGGTCCACTGAAGCTTTCTTT. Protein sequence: CSAGGVAWSTEAFF.

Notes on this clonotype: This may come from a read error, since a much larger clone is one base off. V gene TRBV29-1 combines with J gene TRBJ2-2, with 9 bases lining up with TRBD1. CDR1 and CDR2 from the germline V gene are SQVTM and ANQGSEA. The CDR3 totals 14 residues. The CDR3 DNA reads TGCAGCGTCCCGGGACAGGGAGATACCGGGGAGCTGTATTTT. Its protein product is CSVPGQGDTGELYF.